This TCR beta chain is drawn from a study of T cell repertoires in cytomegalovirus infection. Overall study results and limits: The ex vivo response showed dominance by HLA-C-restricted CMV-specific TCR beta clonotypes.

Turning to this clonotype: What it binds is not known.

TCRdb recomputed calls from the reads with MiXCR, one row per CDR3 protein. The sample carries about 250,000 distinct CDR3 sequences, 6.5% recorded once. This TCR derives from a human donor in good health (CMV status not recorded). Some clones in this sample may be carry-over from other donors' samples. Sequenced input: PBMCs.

CDR3 region: CASSEIISNQPQHF. In DNA, the CDR3 is TGTGCCAGCAGTGAGATTATTAGCAATCAGCCCCAGCATTTT. The chain is built from TRBV2 and TRBJ1-5; D ambiguous. The CDR3 contains 14 residues. Germline loops: CDR1 SNHLY, CDR2 FYNNEI. Deletions cut 3 bases from V and 0 bases from J, with 6 bases between.